The entry below describes one TCR beta chain. Antigen specificity is unknown. The CDR3 length is 15 residues. V was shortened by 3 bases and J by 3 bases, with 12 bases between the two germline ends. The germline gives CDR1 SGHRS, CDR2 YFSETQ. Libraries were prepared by immunoSEQ multiplex PCR; TCRdb keeps only in-frame clonotypes and omits some of them. Among around 75,000 clones, around four fifths were seen once, and the ten largest hold less than 3%. These data belong to a study of cytomegalovirus exposure and HLA in healthy donors. Findings and limits, study-wide: Altogether, about 160 TCR beta chains were recorded as cytomegalovirus-associated. A few of the chains that were CMV-associated were confirmed in vitro to be specific for CMV antigens.

This sequence originates from a man between 25 and 39 years old in good health and CMV-seronegative. V and J are TRBV5-1 and TRBJ2-2, with D possibly TRBD1 on 5 matching bases. Sequenced material: PBMCs. The CDR3 nucleotides are TGCGCCAGCAGCTCCAGGGCGTCAGACACCGGGGAGCTGTTTTTT. It is translated as CASSSRASDTGELFF.